This is a list of T cell receptor beta chains from one sample in a study of cytomegalovirus exposure and HLA in healthy donors. TCRdb keeps only in-frame clones here, not all; method: immunoSEQ multiplex PCR. This table holds some 110,000 clones, approximately 90% found once. Material: PBMCs. These TCRs come from a woman aged 18-29 years in good health and CMV-seropositive. Each CDR3 is given with its conserved first and last residue. Fields, in order: J gene, V gene, CDR3 protein.

>TRBJ1-5|TRBV6-1
CASSGGDWEPQHF
>TRBJ2-1|TRBV6-1
CASSEVEGRMHNEQFF
>TRBJ2-7|TRBV7-6
CASSASPTGPEQYF
>TRBJ2-7|TRBV28
CASSPRTGWAYEQYF
>TRBJ1-2|TRBV28
CASSTQLRGSGYTF
>TRBJ1-1|TRBV2
CASSDTSGGHRAFF
>TRBJ1-5|TRBV28
CASRQGQGNQPQHF
>TRBJ2-7|TRBV29-1
CSAKENTNYEQYF
>TRBJ2-7|TRBV10-3
CAISLKGGPSYEQYF
>TRBJ2-7|TRBV6-8
CASSYTRANRAYEQYF
>TRBJ2-1|TRBV2
CASKRSFSELPYNEQFF
>TRBJ1-2|TRBV6-5
CASSLYKGSNYGYTF
>TRBJ1-5|TRBV7-6
CASSLDPSNQPQHF
>TRBJ1-2|TRBV5-4
CASSLVPMNYGYTF
>TRBJ2-1|TRBV10-1
CASSEQRIQGHGQFF
>TRBJ1-2|TRBV28
CASTLGGGFYTF
>TRBJ2-5|TRBV2
CASSEQGTGAETQYF
>TRBJ2-7|TRBV13
CASSLVGSGAYEQYF
>TRBJ2-5|TRBV6-5
CASSSGTGLEETQYF
>TRBJ1-1|TRBV7-2
CASGQGGTEAFF
>TRBJ2-1|TRBV7-2
CASSPGGYSYNEQFF
>TRBJ2-5|TRBV9
CASSLTMEGQETQYF
>TRBJ1-2|TRBV6-1
CASVNRGRGDGYTF
>TRBJ2-1|TRBV27
CASSTRSGVNEQFF
>TRBJ1-2|TRBV19
CASSTSTGGYGYTF
>TRBJ1-1|TRBV19
CASRLGDAEAFF
>TRBJ2-2|TRBV27
CASSLLSNTGELFF
>TRBJ2-5|TRBV2
CASSEDRGQETQYF
>TRBJ1-2|TRBV12-5
CASGKTDSYGYTF